This T cell receptor beta chain was documented in a study of T cell repertoires in cytomegalovirus infection. Whole-study context: Peptides in the study included HLA-C-restricted and HLA-B-restricted CMV epitopes. Indicated by public TCR beta signatures were CMV infection and matching HLA type. Study-wide findings and caveats: Carriage of CMV together with the relevant HLA was identifiable through cumulative public TCR beta family frequency.

This clonotype was detected only a few times. The antigen remains undetermined. There are 16 residues in the CDR3. Germline V gives CDR1 LNHDA, CDR2 SQIVND (reference sequence). V dropped 4 bases and J dropped 0; count of bases not matched to a gene: 6. TCRdb recomputed calls from the reads with MiXCR, one row per CDR3 protein. The sample shows a few hundred thousand distinct CDR3 sequences, roughly 29% of them seen only once. This clonotype was obtained from a human donor in good health (CMV status not recorded). Some clones in this sample may be carry-over from other donors' samples. The rearrangement links TRBV19 to TRBJ1-2; TRBD1 matches 9 bases. Source: cultured PBMCs, taken from culture after CMV antigen stimulation. The CDR3 bases are TGTGCCAGTAGTAGCCCCCGGGACAGGGCTAACTATGGCTACACCTTC. It encodes CASSSPRDRANYGYTF.